Following are 28 T cell receptor beta chains from one sample sequenced in a study of T-cell memory formation after mild COVID-19. TCRdb passed the 5' RACE reads through MiXCR, listing each CDR3 protein once. Among roughly 310,000 distinct CDR3 sequences listed, around a sixth were seen once. The sample taken for sequencing was PBMCs or a T cell subset sorted from them (not recorded which). These receptors all stem from a man younger than 35 who had mild COVID-19 (a few samples of this study predate the infection). Cell type and time point are not known.

The table lists this clonotype with a few counts. This chain connects TRBV11-2 to TRBJ2-1; the D is unclear. The CDR3 extends over 15 amino acids. V was clipped by 5 bases and J by 6 bases, with 17 bases between them. The germline gives CDR1 SGHAT, CDR2 FQNNGV. Here the CDR3 DNA reads TGTGCCAGCAGCCTCGGGTCCTCCCTACTCAATGAGCAGTTCTTC. This gives the protein CASSLGSSLLNEQFF.

This clonotype has ten or more counts. The DNA for the CDR3 is TGTGCCAGCAGCTTGAGGCTAGCGGGGGAAGAGACCCAGTACTTC. It translates to CASSLRLAGEETQYF. The chain links TRBV5-4 to TRBJ2-5; 10 bases fit TRBD2. There are 15 residues in the CDR3. J was trimmed by 3 bases and V by 1 base; bases with no gene match: 3. CDR1 is SGHNT, CDR2 YYREEE, per germline (reference sequence).

V usage is TRBV7-8 and J usage is TRBJ1-5; 8 bases align to TRBD1. Germline CDR1 is SGHVS and CDR2 is FQNEAQ. V trimming: 6 bases; J trimming: 5 bases; junction bases outside the gene matches: 12. The CDR3 has 16 residues. CDR3 nucleotides: TGTGCCAGCAGGGCCCATGGGGCAGGGGGCGATCAGCCCCAGCATTTT. Its translation is CASRAHGAGGDQPQHF. Supplemented by reference TRBV7-8 and TRBJ1-5, the full variable domain reads GAGVSQSPRYKVAKRGQDVALRCDPISGHVSLFWYQQALGQGPEFLTYFQNEAQLDKSGLPSDRFFAERPEGSVSTLKIQRTQQEDSAVYLCASRAHGAGGDQPQHFGDGTRLSIL.

This chain links TRBV5-5 with TRBJ1-6, with D tentatively TRBD1 (5 bases). V was cut by 0 bases and J by 5 bases, with 12 bases left in between. The CDR3 totals 16 residues. Germline lookup yields CDR1 SGHKS and CDR2 YYEKEE (reference sequence). The CDR3 protein is CASSLVGPGNNSPLHF. The DNA of the CDR3 is TGTGCCAGCAGCTTGGTCGGCCCAGGGAATAATTCACCCCTCCACTTT.

The CDR3 region is CASSQDWSGGAVKDTQYF. Here the CDR3 DNA reads TGCGCCAGCAGCCAAGATTGGAGCGGGGGGGCTGTCAAAGATACGCAGTATTTT. J is TRBJ2-3 and V is TRBV4-3, with 10 bases identical to TRBD2. The CDR3 loop spans 18 amino acids. Trimming removed 0 bases from V and 5 bases from J; junction bases left unmatched: 11. CDR1 is LGHNA, CDR2 YSLEER, per germline.

This clonotype was counted ten times or more. This chain's CDR3 is CASSLVLAGLRNEQFF. As DNA, the CDR3 is TGCGCCAGCAGCTTGGTTCTCGCGGGGTTAAGGAATGAGCAGTTCTTC. The chain carries TRBV5-1 and TRBJ2-1, with a weak D call TRBD2 (6 bases). The CDR3 is 16 residues long. CDR1 SGHRS and CDR2 YFSETQ come from the germline V gene. Trimming took off 0 bases at V and 7 bases at J, with 17 bases between the two ends.

This clonotype was detected many times. The chain employs TRBV6-5 and TRBJ2-2; TRBD1 aligns across 7 bases. V lost 4 bases, J lost 2 bases, and 10 bases stayed unmatched. The CDR3 sequence is 17 residues long. Germline V gives CDR1 MNHEY, CDR2 SVGAGI. The CDR3 spells CASSSGRTGPNTGELFF. The CDR3 DNA follows: TGTGCCAGCAGTTCCGGACGGACAGGACCCAACACCGGGGAGCTGTTTTTT.

The chain couples TRBV29-1 to TRBJ1-2; no reliable D call. There are 9 residues in the CDR3. The germline gives CDR1 SQVTM, CDR2 ANQGSEA. The germline V and J ends were trimmed by 5 bases and 8 bases, with 6 bases remaining between them. The CDR3 DNA sequence: TGCAGCGTTATGGAGGGCTACACCTTC. Protein: CSVMEGYTF.

There are a few counts of this clonotype. This sequence joins TRBV10-3 and TRBJ1-5; D uncertain. The CDR3 has 14 residues. Germline V CDR1 and CDR2: ENHRY, SYGVKD. V was cut by 4 bases and J by 6 bases, with 13 bases left in between. CDR3 sequence: CAISGGPGGQPQHF. The CDR3 DNA follows: TGTGCCATCAGTGGGGGTCCCGGCGGTCAGCCCCAGCATTTT.

Turning to this clonotype: The junction departs from germline at one end; a sequencing error may be responsible. V usage is TRBV7-9 and J usage is TRBJ1-1, with D hard to call. The germline V gene has CDR1 SEHNR and CDR2 FQNEAQ (reference sequence). The CDR3 sequence is 14 residues long. The CDR3: CASSLALMNTEALF. CDR3 nucleotide sequence: TGTGCCAGCAGCTTAGCTTTGATGAACACTGAAGCTTTATTT.

This clonotype was picked up many times. The rearrangement links TRBV4-3 to TRBJ1-1, with D possibly being TRBD1 (5 bases). V dropped 4 bases and J dropped 3 bases, with 9 bases sitting between them. The CDR3 runs to 13 residues. Germline CDR1 and CDR2: LGHNA and YSLEER. The CDR3 loop reads CASSRMTDTEAFF. The DNA of the CDR3 is TGCGCCAGCAGCCGAATGACAGACACTGAAGCTTTCTTT.

V usage is TRBV4-1 and J usage is TRBJ2-7, with a tentative D call TRBD1 (6 bases). The CDR3 runs to 17 residues. Germline-derived CDR1 and CDR2 are MGHRA and YSYEKL. V lost 1 base, J lost 1 base, and 17 bases lay in between. The CDR3 spells CASSQGVQTGISYEQYF. CDR3 DNA: TGCGCCAGCAGCCAAGGGGTACAGACAGGTATATCCTACGAGCAGTACTTC.

The rearrangement links TRBV5-5 to TRBJ1-4; D possibly corresponds to TRBD1 (6 bases). The CDR3 totals 16 residues. The V and J ends lost 1 base and 7 bases respectively, with 17 bases between them. Germline V gene data show CDR1 as SGHKS and CDR2 as YYEKEE (reference sequence). The CDR3 is CASSLRGEFMAEKLFF. The CDR3 DNA is TGTGCCAGCAGCTTGAGGGGGGAATTCATGGCTGAAAAACTGTTTTTT.

The V and J genes are TRBV7-6 and TRBJ2-5; possible D gene TRBD1, 6 bases. The CDR3 consists of 16 residues. The germline V gene encodes CDR1 SGHVS and CDR2 FNYEAQ. V lost 2 bases and J lost 5, with 18 bases in between. The CDR3 DNA reads TGTGCCAGCAGCTTAAATCTGCACAGGGTTGATGAGACCCAGTACTTC. Translation gives CASSLNLHRVDETQYF.

This clonotype has ten or more counts. The V and J genes are TRBV4-2 and TRBJ2-7; a weak D match, TRBD2 (6 bases). The V end lost 5 bases, the J end lost 6 bases, and 14 bases lay between the germline ends. Germline V lookup: CDR1 LGHNA, CDR2 YNFKEQ. CDR3 length: 13 residues. The CDR3 sequence: CASSLGEAGEQYF. DNA of the CDR3: TGTGCCAGCAGCTTAGGGGAGGCGGGCGAGCAGTACTTC.

This clonotype was detected a few times. The V and J genes are TRBV30 and TRBJ2-1; tentative D call: TRBD1 (5 bases). Germline assignment: CDR1 GTSNPN and CDR2 SVGIG (reference sequence). This CDR3 has 12 residues. Trimming took off 4 bases at V and 8 bases at J, with 12 bases between the two ends. As DNA, the CDR3 is TGTGCCTGGAATGTAGGGGTCGATGAGCAGTTCTTC. Its translation: CAWNVGVDEQFF.

The chain recombines TRBV21-1 with TRBJ2-3; the D call TRBD1 from the table was never checked on the DNA. TRBV21-1 is recorded as a pseudogene. The CDR3 has 12 amino acids. DNA of the CDR3: TGTGCCAGCAGCAAAGGGGACAGGGACCAGTATTTT. It specifies CASSKGDRDQYF.

CDR3 region: CASSFEGLYEQYF. The CDR3 DNA follows: TGTGCCAGCAGCTTTGAGGGCCTCTACGAGCAGTACTTC. The chain employs TRBV7-9 and TRBJ2-7; possibly TRBD2 for D (5 bases). Per germline, CDR1 SEHNR and CDR2 FQNEAQ (reference sequence). Trimming cost V 3 bases and J 3 bases, with 9 bases left between them. The CDR3 is 13 amino acids. The entire variable domain, with the rest obtained from reference TRBV7-9 and TRBJ2-7, is as follows: DTGVSQNPRHKITKRGQNVTFRCDPISEHNRLYWYRQTLGQGPEFLTYFQNEAQLEKSRLLSDRFSAERPKGSFSTLEIQRTEQGDSAMYLCASSFEGLYEQYFGPGTRLTVT.

This clonotype has just a few counts. The CDR3 here is CASSSRWQGGPNEQFF. CDR3 coding DNA: TGTGCCAGCAGCTCCAGGTGGCAGGGGGGCCCCAATGAGCAGTTCTTC. The J gene is TRBJ2-1, the V gene TRBV13; D might be TRBD1 (7 bases). The V and J ends lost 4 bases and 6 bases respectively, with 19 bases between them. Germline V gives CDR1 PRHDT, CDR2 FYEKMQ (reference sequence). The CDR3 length is 16 residues.

This clonotype was observed a handful of times. The chain links TRBV4-1 to TRBJ1-4; 7 nucleotides line up with TRBD1. This CDR3 has 15 amino acids. Germline lookup yields CDR1 MGHRA and CDR2 YSYEKL. The V and J ends lost 1 base and 6 bases, in that order; junction bases with no gene match: 5. The CDR3 nucleotides are TGCGCCAGCAGCCAAGGACAGGGCCCGTATGAAAAACTGTTTTTT. Its translation is CASSQGQGPYEKLFF.

The chain carries TRBV7-9 and TRBJ2-3, with D unresolved. Per germline, CDR1 SEHNR and CDR2 FQNEAQ (reference sequence). The ends were cut back, 4 bases at V and 3 bases at J, with 23 bases in the middle. The CDR3 has 18 residues. The CDR3 nucleotides read TGTGCCAGCAGCTCTGTGGGGATTACCTCTCGCCAAACAGATACGCAGTATTTT. It codes for CASSSVGITSRQTDTQYF.

This clonotype was picked up a small number of times. The chain links TRBV13 to TRBJ1-2; D is possibly TRBD1 (5 bases). Trimming removed 0 bases at V and 4 bases at J, with 12 bases between. The CDR3 length is 15 residues. CDR1 PRHDT and CDR2 FYEKMQ come from the germline V gene (reference sequence). The CDR3 region is CASSLGRGKIYGYTF. The DNA of the CDR3 is TGTGCCAGCAGCTTAGGGAGGGGAAAAATCTATGGCTACACCTTC.

The chain links TRBV29-1 to TRBJ1-1, with D tentatively TRBD1 (6 bases). Per germline, CDR1 SQVTM and CDR2 ANQGSEA. Trimming stripped 7 bases from V and 9 bases from J, with 12 bases between. The CDR3 length is 10 residues. CDR3 in amino acids: CSARTEKAFF. The CDR3 coding sequence is TGCAGCGCCAGGACAGAGAAAGCTTTCTTT.

This clonotype was observed a few times. V gene TRBV6-2 or TRBV6-3 combines with J gene TRBJ1-2; no clear D. The CDR3 is 12 residues long. Germline-derived CDR1 and CDR2 are MNHEY and SVGEGT. V lost 6 bases to trimming and J lost 4 bases, with 9 bases between them. CDR3 bases: TGTGCCAGCAGGCCGGGCAGCTATGGCTACACCTTC. It yields the protein CASRPGSYGYTF.

V is TRBV18 and J is TRBJ2-7; 7 bases match TRBD2. The germline V gene has CDR1 KGHSH and CDR2 LQKENI. Germline trimming cut 6 bases from V and 2 bases from J; bases unmatched to any gene: 7. The CDR3 extends over 14 amino acids. The CDR3 region is CASSSGAGAYEQYV. The CDR3 DNA follows: TGTGCCAGCTCCTCCGGGGCGGGAGCCTACGAGCAGTACGTC.

The chain is built from TRBV10-3 and TRBJ1-5, with D unresolved. V lost 0 bases and J lost 4, with 4 bases in between. This CDR3 has 13 residues. Germline V CDR1 and CDR2: ENHRY, SYGVKD. The CDR3 sequence is CAISESGNQPQHF. The DNA of the CDR3 is TGTGCCATCAGTGAGTCCGGGAATCAGCCCCAGCATTTT.

Ten or more counts support this clonotype. This chain uses TRBV5-4 with TRBJ2-3; D may match TRBD1 or TRBD2 (5 bases each). The V end lost 0 bases, the J end lost 4 bases, and 15 bases lay between the germline ends. Germline CDR1 and CDR2: SGHNT and YYREEE (reference sequence). This CDR3 region has 16 residues. This CDR3 reads CASSLVGTDHSDTQYF. As DNA, the CDR3 is TGTGCCAGCAGCTTGGTAGGGACGGACCATTCAGATACGCAGTATTTT.

V is TRBV10-3 and J is TRBJ1-1; 7 bases line up with TRBD1. The CDR3 covers 13 residues. V shed 10 bases, J shed 0 bases, and the junction held 5 bases outside the gene matches. CDR1 is ENHRY and CDR2 is SYGVKD in the germline V gene. DNA for the CDR3: TGTGCCACGGGGGACAGATTGAACACTGAAGCTTTCTTT. Translating gives CATGDRLNTEAFF.